This T cell receptor beta chain is from a study of PD-1 blockade in classical Hodgkin lymphoma. Findings of the study overall: Reports described newly diagnosed patients as having lower baseline TCR diversity than healthy donors. A significant rise in TCR diversity was seen by C4D1 for CD4+ cells but not for CD8+ cells.

Assay used: immunoSEQ multiplex PCR; TCRdb lists only in-frame clones, some missing. The sample lists some 28,000 clones; roughly 82% were seen once. About this clone: Its cognate antigen is unknown.

Per germline, CDR1 LNHDA and CDR2 SQIVND (reference sequence). This CDR3 region has 14 residues. The time point denotes: cycle 4 day 1 (C4D1), after about 6 weeks of nivolumab. Autologous stem cell transplantation was followed by relapse in every patient, and brentuximab vedotin exposure varied. This sample comprised peripheral blood mononuclear cells (PBMCs), obtained before the fourth cycle of nivolumab. V and J are TRBV19 and TRBJ2-5; possible D gene TRBD2, 5 bases. The J call may be incorrect, as the DNA end agrees better with TRBJ2-7. The origin of this receptor is a human donor with classical Hodgkin lymphoma. CDR3 residues: CASSIGPGSYEQYF. CDR3 bases: TGTGCCAGTAGTATCGGGCCGGGATCCTACGAGCAGTACTTC.